Sequencing of this T cell receptor beta chain was carried out in a study of control samples from healthy donors and cancer patients. Germline V gene sequence: CDR1 MGHRA, CDR2 YSYEKL. Germline trimming cut 4 bases from V and 10 bases from J; bases unmatched to any gene: 15. The CDR3 has 16 amino acids. Produced via immunoSEQ multiplex PCR; TCRdb's table is partial and in-frame only. The table has some 65,000 clones, more than 80% seen once; the top ten hold roughly 3.1%. This clone was detected only once. The sequencing input was PBMCs. The receptor was derived from a woman in her 50s with lung cancer. J is TRBJ2-2 and V is TRBV4-1, with 7 bases fitting TRBD1. The CDR3 DNA reads TGCGCCAGCAGCCCACCCCGAGGGGGCTCGATGGAGGAGCTGTTTTTT. It translates to CASSPPRGGSMEELFF.